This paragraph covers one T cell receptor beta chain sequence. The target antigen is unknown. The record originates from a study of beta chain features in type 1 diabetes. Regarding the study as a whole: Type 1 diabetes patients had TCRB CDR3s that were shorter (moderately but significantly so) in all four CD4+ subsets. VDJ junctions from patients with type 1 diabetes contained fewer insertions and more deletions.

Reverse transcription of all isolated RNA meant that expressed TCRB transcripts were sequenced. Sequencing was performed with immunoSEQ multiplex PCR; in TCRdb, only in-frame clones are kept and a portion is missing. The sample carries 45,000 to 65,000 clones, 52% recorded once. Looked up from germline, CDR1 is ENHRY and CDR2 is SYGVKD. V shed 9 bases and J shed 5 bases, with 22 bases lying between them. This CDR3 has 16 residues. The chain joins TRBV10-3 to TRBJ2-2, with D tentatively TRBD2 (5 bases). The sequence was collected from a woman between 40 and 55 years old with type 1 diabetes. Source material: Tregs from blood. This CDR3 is CAIAGGAALGTGELFF. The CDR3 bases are TGTGCCATTGCTGGAGGAGCAGCCCTCGGGACCGGGGAGCTGTTTTTT.